This is a list of T cell receptor beta chains from one sample in a study of blood T cell repertoires in COVID-19. Method: immunoSEQ multiplex PCR; TCRdb's copy keeps in-frame clones and lacks some. The sample has roughly 250,000 clones, more than 75% seen once; the top ten hold around 3.3%. The sample taken for sequencing was PBMCs or T cells enriched from blood (not recorded which). Receptors originate from a woman aged 40-49 years with acute COVID-19. CDR3s include the opening cysteine and the closing phenylalanine or tryptophan. D genes are given only for firm matches. A row's size may be missing; if present it is once, few, many or a size class.

>TRBV14|TRBJ2-5|-|-
CASSQYRVETQYF
TGTGCCAGCAGCCAATACAGGGTCGAGACCCAGTACTTC
>TRBV3-1/TRBV3-2|TRBJ2-5|-|-
CASSQDTSRGETQYF
TGTGCCAGCAGCCAAGATACTAGCCGCGGGGAGACCCAGTACTTC
>TRBV5-5|TRBJ1-1|-|few
CASSSLSGNTEAFF
TGTGCCAGCAGCTCCCTATCGGGGAACACTGAAGCTTTCTTT
>TRBV6-5|TRBJ1-1|-|-
CASTQNVGDTEAFF
TGTGCCAGCACCCAAAACGTAGGGGACACTGAAGCTTTCTTT
>TRBV7-9|TRBJ2-3|-|-
CASSGRGGDTQYF
TGTGCCAGCAGCGGCCGAGGTGGAGATACGCAGTATTTT
>TRBV13|TRBJ2-4|-|-
CASTPPEGLWDIQYF
TGTGCCAGCACACCCCCGGAGGGCCTTTGGGACATTCAGTACTTC
>TRBV9|TRBJ2-1|TRBD1|-
CASSLNAGTGWNEQFF
TGTGCCAGCAGCTTAAATGCCGGGACAGGGTGGAATGAGCAGTTCTTC
>TRBV30|TRBJ2-2|TRBD2|-
CAWRASGGDTGELFF
TGTGCCTGGAGGGCTAGCGGAGGGGACACCGGGGAGCTGTTTTTT
>TRBV18|TRBJ2-5|TRBD1|many
CASSPGQGVQETQYF
TGTGCCAGCTCACCTGGGCAGGGGGTCCAAGAGACCCAGTACTTC
>TRBV6-5|TRBJ1-6|-|-
CASSYGRGNSPLHF
TGTGCCAGCAGTTACGGCAGGGGTAATTCACCCCTCCACTTT
>TRBV7-2|TRBJ1-6|-|-
CASSLAGQGFTSPLHF
TGTGCCAGCAGCTTAGCCGGCCAGGGCTTTACTTCACCCCTCCACTTT
>TRBV5-6|TRBJ1-5|TRBD1|-
CASSSIRQGGNQPQHF
TGTGCCAGCAGCTCGATCAGACAGGGAGGCAATCAGCCCCAGCATTTT
>TRBV7-9|TRBJ2-2|-|-
CASSLSRVNTGELFF
TGTGCCAGCAGCTTATCCCGGGTGAACACCGGGGAGCTGTTTTTT
>TRBV30|TRBJ1-5|-|-
CAWRRDSNQPQHF
TGTGCCTGGAGGAGAGATAGCAATCAGCCCCAGCATTTT
>TRBV19|TRBJ2-2|TRBD1|once
CASRTGGYTGELFF
TGTGCCAGTAGAACAGGGGGCTACACCGGGGAGCTGTTTTTT
>TRBV12-3/TRBV12-4|TRBJ1-4|-|-
CASQGQLNEKLFF
TGTGCCAGTCAGGGACAACTTAATGAAAAACTGTTTTTT
>TRBV14|TRBJ1-5|-|-
CASSRRGSGNQPQHF
TGTGCCAGCAGTCGAAGGGGGAGTGGCAATCAGCCCCAGCATTTT
>TRBV5-4|TRBJ2-5|-|-
CASSLGPSEETQYF
TGTGCCAGCAGCTTGGGTCCTTCTGAGGAGACCCAGTACTTC
>TRBV27|TRBJ1-2|TRBD1|-
CASSDRALIHGYTF
TGTGCCAGCAGCGACAGGGCACTAATCCATGGCTACACCTTC
>TRBV19|TRBJ1-5|-|-
CASSMTRALSNQPQHF
TGTGCCAGTAGTATGACCAGGGCACTTAGCAATCAGCCCCAGCATTTT
>TRBV10-2|TRBJ2-3|-|-
CASSEFPRGWHRDPSTDTQYF
TGCGCCAGCAGTGAGTTCCCGAGGGGGTGGCACAGGGACCCTAGCACAGATACGCAGTATTTT
>TRBV5-1|TRBJ1-2|TRBD1|-
CASSWGTGDGYTF
TGCGCCAGCAGCTGGGGGACAGGGGATGGCTACACCTTC
>TRBV12-2|TRBJ2-4|-|-
CASRRRTGGTKNIQYF
TGTGCAAGTCGCCGACGGACAGGTGGGACCAAAAACATTCAGTACTTC
>TRBV5-1|TRBJ2-1|TRBD1|-
CASSIIQGAHNEQFF
TGCGCCAGCAGCATCATACAGGGGGCCCACAATGAGCAGTTCTTC
>TRBV18|TRBJ1-1|TRBD1|-
CASSPQTGQELTEAFF
TGTGCCAGCTCACCACAGACCGGACAGGAACTCACTGAAGCTTTCTTT
>TRBV29-1|TRBJ2-7|-|-
CSQGVCDRDSHEQYF
TGCAGCCAAGGCGTCTGCGACAGGGACTCTCACGAGCAGTACTTC
>TRBV10-3|TRBJ1-1|-|-
CAISDRTTNTEAFF
TGTGCCATCAGCGACAGGACCACTAACACTGAAGCTTTCTTT
>TRBV3-1/TRBV3-2|TRBJ2-1|TRBD2|-
CASSPGWSGSSYNEQFF
TGTGCCAGCAGTCCTGGCTGGAGCGGGAGTTCCTACAATGAGCAGTTCTTC
>TRBV2|TRBJ2-7|TRBD2|-
CASSEAGTSGYEQYF
TGTGCCAGCAGTGAAGCCGGGACTAGCGGTTACGAGCAGTACTTC
>TRBV27|TRBJ2-5|TRBD2|-
CASSQDTSGRAQETQYF
TGTGCCAGCAGTCAAGATACTAGCGGGAGGGCTCAAGAGACCCAGTACTTC
>TRBV9|TRBJ2-2|TRBD2|once
CASSLQGLAHTGELFF
TGTGCCAGCAGCCTCCAGGGACTAGCCCACACCGGGGAGCTGTTTTTT
>TRBV14|TRBJ1-2|TRBD1|-
CASSPDRGYGYTF
TGTGCCAGCAGCCCTGACAGGGGCTATGGCTACACCTTC
>TRBV20-1|TRBJ2-7|TRBD2|few
CSASERTSGSYEQYF
TGCAGTGCTAGTGAACGGACTAGCGGGAGCTACGAGCAGTACTTC
>TRBV4-1|TRBJ2-7|TRBD2|many
CASSQTLAGGEQYF
TGCGCCAGCAGCCAAACACTAGCGGGAGGCGAGCAGTACTTC
>TRBV20-1|TRBJ2-1|-|few
CSASLRGNNEQFF
TGCAGTGCTAGTCTTCGCGGGAATAATGAGCAGTTCTTC
>TRBV12-3/TRBV12-4|TRBJ2-1|-|-
CASSLTEYNEQFF
TGTGCCAGCAGTTTGACAGAGTACAATGAGCAGTTCTTC
>TRBV6-5|TRBJ2-3|-|-
CASSYSRRPSTDTQYF
TGTGCCAGCAGTTACTCGAGGCGTCCGTCCACAGATACGCAGTATTTT
>TRBV7-8|TRBJ1-1|TRBD1|-
CASSVRGRNTEAFF
TGTGCCAGCAGTGTCAGGGGGCGGAACACTGAAGCTTTCTTT
>TRBV7-9|TRBJ2-7|TRBD2|-
CASSLTPAGVSEQYF
TGTGCCAGCAGCTTAACCCCAGCGGGAGTGAGCGAGCAGTACTTC
>TRBV29-1|TRBJ1-1|-|few
CSVADGDTEAFF
TGCAGCGTTGCGGATGGAGACACTGAAGCTTTCTTT
>TRBV7-3|TRBJ2-2|TRBD2|-
CASSLYRRETNTGELFF
TGTGCCAGCAGCTTATATCGGCGGGAGACCAACACCGGGGAGCTGTTTTTT
>TRBV21-1|TRBJ2-7|-|-
CASSKGLGQETYEQYF
TGTGCCAGCAGCAAAGGACTGGGACAGGAGACCTACGAGCAGTACTTC
>TRBV29-1|TRBJ1-1|-|-
CSVKDTPGEEAFF
TGCAGCGTAAAGGACACCCCGGGGGAAGAAGCTTTCTTT
>TRBV9|TRBJ2-7|TRBD2|-
CASSVASGSHSEQYF
TGTGCCAGCAGCGTAGCTAGCGGGAGCCATTCCGAGCAGTACTTC
>TRBV6-1|TRBJ2-2|TRBD2|-
CASSEWGGRNTGELFF
TGTGCCAGCAGTGAATGGGGCGGGAGGAACACCGGGGAGCTGTTTTTT
>TRBV7-8|TRBJ2-2|TRBD2|-
CASSSFSGSDVGELFF
TGTGCCAGCAGCTCCTTTAGCGGGAGTGATGTCGGGGAGCTGTTTTTT
>TRBV18|TRBJ2-4|-|once
CASSPDKQATLAKNIQYF
TGTGCCAGCTCACCTGATAAACAGGCAACCCTAGCCAAAAACATTCAGTACTTC